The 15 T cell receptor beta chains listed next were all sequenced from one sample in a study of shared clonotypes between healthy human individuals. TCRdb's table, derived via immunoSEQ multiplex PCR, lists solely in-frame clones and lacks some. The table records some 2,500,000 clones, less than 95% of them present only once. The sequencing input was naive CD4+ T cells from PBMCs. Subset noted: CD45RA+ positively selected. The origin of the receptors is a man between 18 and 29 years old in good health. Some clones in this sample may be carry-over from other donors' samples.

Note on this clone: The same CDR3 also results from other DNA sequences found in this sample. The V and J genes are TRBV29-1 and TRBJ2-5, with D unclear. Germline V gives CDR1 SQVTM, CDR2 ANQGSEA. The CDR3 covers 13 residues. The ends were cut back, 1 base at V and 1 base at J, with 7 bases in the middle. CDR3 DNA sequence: TGCAGCGTTGAAGTGGTCGGCCAAGAGACCCAGTACTTC. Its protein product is CSVEVVGQETQYF.

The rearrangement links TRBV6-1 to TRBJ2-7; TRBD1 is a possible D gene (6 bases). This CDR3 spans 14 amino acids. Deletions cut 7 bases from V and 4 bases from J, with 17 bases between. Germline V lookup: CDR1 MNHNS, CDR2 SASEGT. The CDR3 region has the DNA TGTGCCAGCACCCACGGACAGAGGAGATACGAGCAGTACTTC. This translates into CASTHGQRRYEQYF.

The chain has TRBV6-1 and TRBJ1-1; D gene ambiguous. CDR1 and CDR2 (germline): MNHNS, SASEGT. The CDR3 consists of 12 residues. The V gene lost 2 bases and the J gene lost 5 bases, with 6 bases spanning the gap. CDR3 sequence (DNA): TGTGCCAGCAGTGAACGGCGGACTGAAGCTTTCTTT. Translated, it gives CASSERRTEAFF.

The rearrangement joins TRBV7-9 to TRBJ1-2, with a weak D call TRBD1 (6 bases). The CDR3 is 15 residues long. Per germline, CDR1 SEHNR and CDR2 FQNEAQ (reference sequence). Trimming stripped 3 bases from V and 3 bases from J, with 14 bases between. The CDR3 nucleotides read TGTGCCAGCAGCTTGGGGCAGGGGATGGACTATGGCTACACCTTC. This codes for CASSLGQGMDYGYTF.

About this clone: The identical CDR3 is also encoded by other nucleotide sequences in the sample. CDR3 sequence (DNA): TGTGCCAGCAGCGTCGGGGCTGGCGAGCAGTACTTC. Translated, it gives CASSVGAGEQYF. The V gene is TRBV9, the J gene TRBJ2-7; D could derive from TRBD1 or TRBD2 (5 bases each). Germline V gene lookup returns CDR1 SGDLS and CDR2 YYNGEE. Trimming cost V 2 bases and J 6 bases, with 9 bases left between them. The CDR3 runs 12 residues.

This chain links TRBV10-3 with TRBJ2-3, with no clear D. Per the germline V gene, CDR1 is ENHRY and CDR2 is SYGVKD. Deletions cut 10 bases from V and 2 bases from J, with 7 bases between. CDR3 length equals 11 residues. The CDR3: CATFYTDTQYF. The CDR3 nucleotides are TGTGCCACCTTCTACACAGATACGCAGTATTTT.

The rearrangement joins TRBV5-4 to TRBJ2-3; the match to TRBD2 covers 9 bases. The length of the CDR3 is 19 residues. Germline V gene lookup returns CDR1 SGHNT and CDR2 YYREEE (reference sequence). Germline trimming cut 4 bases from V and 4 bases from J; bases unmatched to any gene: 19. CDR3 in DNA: TGTGCCAGCAGCCCCAGGGGGTTTGCCACGCGGGAGGGCCCAGATACGCAGTATTTT. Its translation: CASSPRGFATREGPDTQYF.

The CDR3: CASSSAGRPLGTQYF. In DNA form, the CDR3 reads TGCGCCAGCAGCTCCGCGGGACGTCCCCTGGGGACCCAGTACTTC. This chain connects TRBV5-1 to TRBJ2-5; possibly TRBD2 for D (6 bases). CDR1 and CDR2 (germline): SGHRS, YFSETQ. V was pared by 3 bases and J by 7 bases, with 19 bases between. This CDR3 contains 15 residues.

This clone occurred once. The CDR3 coding sequence is TGTGCCATCAGTGAGAGGATAGCGGGAGATCGCCGGGAGACCCAGTACTTC. Protein product: CAISERIAGDRRETQYF. The chain uses TRBV10-3 and TRBJ2-5; 9 positions agree with TRBD2. J was trimmed by 5 bases and V by 2 bases; bases with no gene match: 12. This CDR3 spans 17 amino acids. In germline, CDR1 is ENHRY, CDR2 SYGVKD.

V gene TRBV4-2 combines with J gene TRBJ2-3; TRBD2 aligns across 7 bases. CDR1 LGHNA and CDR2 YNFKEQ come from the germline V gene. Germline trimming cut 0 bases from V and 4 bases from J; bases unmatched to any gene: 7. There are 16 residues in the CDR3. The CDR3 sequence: CASSQDWGRAADTQYF. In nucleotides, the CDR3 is TGTGCCAGCAGCCAAGACTGGGGGAGGGCCGCAGATACGCAGTATTTT.

The CDR3 spells CSVVDAGGIDEQYF. Here the CDR3 DNA reads TGCAGCGTTGTAGACGCGGGAGGAATTGACGAGCAGTACTTC. The V gene is TRBV29-1, the J gene TRBJ2-7, with 8 bases identical to TRBD2. The V segment lost 4 bases and the J segment 5 bases; nucleotides outside the gene matches: 10. The CDR3 spans 14 residues. Germline V gives CDR1 SQVTM, CDR2 ANQGSEA.

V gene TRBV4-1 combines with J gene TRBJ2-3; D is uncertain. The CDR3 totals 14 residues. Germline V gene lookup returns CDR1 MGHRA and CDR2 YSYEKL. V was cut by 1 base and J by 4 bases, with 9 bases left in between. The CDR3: CASSQVQVADTQYF. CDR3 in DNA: TGCGCCAGCAGCCAAGTTCAAGTGGCAGATACGCAGTATTTT.

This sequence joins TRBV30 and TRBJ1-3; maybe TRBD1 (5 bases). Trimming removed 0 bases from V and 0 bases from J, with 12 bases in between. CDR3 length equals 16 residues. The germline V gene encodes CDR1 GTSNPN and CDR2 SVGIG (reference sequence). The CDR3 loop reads CAWSVGTDSSGNTIYF. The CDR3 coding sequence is TGTGCCTGGAGTGTAGGGACCGACAGCTCTGGAAACACCATATATTTT.

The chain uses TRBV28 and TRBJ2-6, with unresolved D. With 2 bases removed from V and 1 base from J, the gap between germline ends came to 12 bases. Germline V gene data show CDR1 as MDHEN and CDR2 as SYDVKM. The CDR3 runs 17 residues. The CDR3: CASSLLWVRSGANVLTF. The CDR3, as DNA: TGTGCCAGCAGTTTACTGTGGGTAAGATCTGGGGCCAACGTCCTGACTTTC.

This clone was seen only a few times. CDR3: CAWRTGRDYEQYF. The CDR3, as DNA: TGTGCCTGGAGGACTGGGCGGGATTACGAGCAGTACTTC. The V call is TRBV30, the J call TRBJ2-7; D is perhaps TRBD2 (6 bases). Germline CDR1 GTSNPN, CDR2 SVGIG (reference sequence). Trimming stripped 3 bases from V and 4 bases from J, with 13 bases between. The CDR3 runs to 13 residues.